These 21 T cell receptor beta chains originate from one sample sequenced in a study of blood T cell repertoires in COVID-19. Assay used: immunoSEQ multiplex PCR; TCRdb lists only in-frame clones, some missing. The sample includes 150,000 to 200,000 clones, approximately 90% seen only once; the top ten take approximately 2.2%. The sample comprised PBMCs or T cells enriched from blood (not recorded which). The receptors were gathered from a woman under 40 who had recovered from COVID-19.

The CDR3 reads CASSYSTEKKAFF. The DNA of the CDR3 is TGTGCCAGCAGTTATTCGACAGAGAAAAAGGCTTTCTTT. The chain has TRBV12-3 or TRBV12-4 and TRBJ1-1; D might be TRBD1 (5 bases). The CDR3 sequence is 13 residues long. Trimming stripped 4 bases from V and 11 bases from J, with 17 bases between.

This clone was seen a single time. This chain uses TRBV6-1 with TRBJ1-5; D perhaps matches TRBD1 (5 bases). Germline assignment: CDR1 MNHNS and CDR2 SASEGT. V was cut by 1 base and J by 9 bases, with 16 bases left in between. CDR3 length: 15 amino acids. Here the CDR3 DNA reads TGTGCCAGCAGTGAAGTCTCGGTAGGGGCTGCGCCCCAGCATTTT. It yields the protein CASSEVSVGAAPQHF.

CDR3: CASRGTVTDTQYF. In DNA, the CDR3 is TGCGCCAGCAGAGGGACTGTCACAGATACGCAGTATTTT. The chain recombines TRBV5-1 with TRBJ2-3; TRBD2 might be the D (6 bases). CDR1 and CDR2 (germline): SGHRS, YFSETQ. V lost 5 bases to trimming and J lost 2 bases, with 9 bases between them. The CDR3 has 13 amino acids.

The rearrangement joins TRBV6-5 to TRBJ2-5; D is possibly TRBD1 (6 bases). V lost 6 bases and J 4 bases, leaving 18 bases between the germline ends. From germline, CDR1 is MNHEY and CDR2 SVGAGI. CDR3 size: 15 residues. The CDR3 sequence: CASRDDRPGRETQYF. CDR3 in DNA: TGTGCCAGCAGAGACGACAGGCCGGGCCGAGAGACCCAGTACTTC.

The gene calls are TRBV4-3 and TRBJ1-5; 7 bases align to TRBD1. Losses at the gene ends were 2 bases for V and 7 bases for J; bases not matched to a gene: 8. This CDR3 comprises 15 residues. Per germline, CDR1 LGHNA and CDR2 YSLEER. CDR3 protein: CASSQQNRGEQPQHF. CDR3 coding DNA: TGCGCCAGCAGCCAACAAAACAGGGGAGAACAGCCCCAGCATTTT.

V usage is TRBV11-3 and J usage is TRBJ2-6; a possible D gene is TRBD1 (6 bases). Germline CDR1 SGHNT, CDR2 YENEEA. This CDR3 contains 16 residues. Trimming cost V 3 bases and J 2 bases, with 11 bases left between them. In DNA, the CDR3 is TGTGCCAGCAGCTTCTCAGGGGTTGCTGGGGCCAACGTCCTGACTTTC. This encodes CASSFSGVAGANVLTF.

This clone came up once. The CDR3 DNA sequence: TGCGCCAGCAGCCAAGTCGGACTCCTCTACAATGAGCAGTTCTTC. It specifies CASSQVGLLYNEQFF. The rearrangement links TRBV4-1 to TRBJ2-1; weak D call: TRBD2 (5 bases). In germline, CDR1 is MGHRA, CDR2 YSYEKL. This CDR3 is 15 amino acids long. V shed 1 base and J shed 3 bases, with 10 bases lying between them.

This rearrangement joins TRBV6-5 to TRBJ1-6; the match to TRBD1 covers 10 bases. With V trimmed by 0 bases and J by 10 bases, 3 bases remained unmatched. Germline CDR1 and CDR2: MNHEY and SVGAGI. The length of the CDR3 is 15 residues. CDR3 DNA sequence: TGTGCCAGCAGTTACTCGACAGGGGGCAGATCACCCCTCCACTTT. Translating gives CASSYSTGGRSPLHF.

Written as DNA, the CDR3 is TGTGCCAGCAGTTACACCGGGACAGTGGTTCAGCCCCAGCATTTT. This translates into CASSYTGTVVQPQHF. The rearrangement uses TRBV6-5 and TRBJ1-5; 7 bases align to TRBD1. Trimming took 2 bases from V and 6 from J; bases not matched to a gene: 7. This CDR3 has 15 amino acids. Looked up from germline, CDR1 is MNHEY and CDR2 is SVGAGI.

This clone was seen once. The chain employs TRBV7-6 and TRBJ1-4; D call uncertain. Deletions cut 1 base from V and 3 bases from J, with 15 bases between. The germline gives CDR1 SGHVS, CDR2 FNYEAQ. The CDR3 is 17 residues long. The CDR3 DNA reads as TGTGCCAGCAGCTTAGGTAGCGGGATTCAAGCTAATGAAAAACTGTTTTTT. Translating it yields CASSLGSGIQANEKLFF.

The V gene is TRBV7-6, the J gene TRBJ2-7; D might be TRBD1 (6 bases). CDR3 length: 15 amino acids. Germline V lookup: CDR1 SGHVS, CDR2 FNYEAQ. V lost 1 base, J lost 4 bases, and 14 bases lay in between. The DNA of the CDR3 is TGTGCCAGCAGCTTAGGAACCGGGACAAGGTACGAGCAGTACTTC. Amino acids: CASSLGTGTRYEQYF. The whole variable domain, remainder taken from reference TRBV7-6 and TRBJ2-7, is GAGVSQSPRYKVTKRGQDVALRCDPISGHVSLYWYRQALGQGPEFLTYFNYEAQQDKSGLPNDRFSAERPEGSISTLTIQRTEQRDSAMYRCASSLGTGTRYEQYFGPGTRLTVT.

The genes are TRBV5-5 and TRBJ2-1, with 9 positions matching TRBD1. The CDR3 is made up of 16 amino acids. The V gene end was trimmed by 4 bases and the J gene end by 7 bases; junction bases not matched to a gene: 12. Germline V gene lookup returns CDR1 SGHKS and CDR2 YYEKEE (reference sequence). This chain's CDR3 is CASSGVGQGLKNEQFF. The CDR3 DNA reads TGTGCCAGCAGCGGCGTGGGACAGGGATTAAAAAATGAGCAGTTCTTC.

The chain has TRBV6-2 or TRBV6-3 and TRBJ2-7; D is perhaps TRBD1 (6 bases). Trimming took off 6 bases at V and 2 bases at J, with 14 bases between the two ends. The CDR3 extends over 14 amino acids. Germline CDR1 MNHEY, CDR2 SVGEGT. The CDR3 nucleotides read TGTGCCAGCAGCCCCGTCACAGGGCCCTACGAGCAGTACTTC. Translation: CASSPVTGPYEQYF.

The V gene is TRBV28, the J gene TRBJ1-4; tentative D call: TRBD1 (5 bases). Per the germline V gene, CDR1 is MDHEN and CDR2 is SYDVKM. The CDR3 runs 14 residues. Trimming took 4 bases from V and 6 from J, leaving 12 bases between them. The CDR3: CASSSSREDEKLFF. Written as DNA, the CDR3 is TGTGCCAGCAGTTCCTCCAGGGAGGATGAAAAACTGTTTTTT.

The chain combines TRBV5-1 with TRBJ1-1; 9 bases fit TRBD1. Germline V gene lookup returns CDR1 SGHRS and CDR2 YFSETQ. J gave up 11 bases and V 7 bases, and 9 bases lay outside the gene matches. This CDR3 is built from 12 residues. The CDR3 reads CASSSGQGDAFF. As DNA, the CDR3 is TGCGCCAGCTCATCGGGACAGGGAGACGCTTTCTTT.

The chain has TRBV19 and TRBJ1-4; 8 nucleotides align to TRBD1. With 2 bases clipped from V and 5 bases from J, the junction kept 1 base outside the gene matches. The length of the CDR3 is 14 residues. In germline, CDR1 is LNHDA, CDR2 SQIVND (reference sequence). CDR3: CASSIRQGNEKLFF. As DNA, the CDR3 is TGTGCCAGTAGTATAAGACAGGGGAATGAAAAACTGTTTTTT. The full variable domain, completed using reference TRBV19 and TRBJ1-4, is DGGITQSPKYLFRKEGQNVTLSCEQNLNHDAMYWYRQDPGQGLRLIYYSQIVNDFQKGDIAEGYSVSREKKESFPLTVTSAQKNPTAFYLCASSIRQGNEKLFFGSGTQLSVL.

The chain combines TRBV30 with TRBJ1-4, with 7 bases fitting TRBD1. The CDR3 spans 15 residues. The junction had 11 bases not matched to a gene; V was cut back by 2 bases and J by 8 bases. Germline V lookup: CDR1 GTSNPN, CDR2 SVGIG (reference sequence). The chain's CDR3 is CAWSYDRAMGEKLFF. CDR3 DNA sequence: TGTGCCTGGAGTTATGACAGGGCTATGGGGGAAAAACTGTTTTTT.

The chain joins TRBV19 to TRBJ1-1; D might be TRBD1 (5 bases). Germline assignment: CDR1 LNHDA and CDR2 SQIVND (reference sequence). This CDR3 contains 11 residues. V lost 6 bases and J 4 bases, leaving 6 bases between the germline ends. Written as DNA, the CDR3 is TGTGCCAGTAGAAGGGGCACTGAAGCTTTCTTT. Amino acid sequence: CASRRGTEAFF.

This clone was seen just once. The chain recombines TRBV9 with TRBJ2-4; a possible D gene is TRBD1 (5 bases). CDR3 length: 14 amino acids. Germline V gene sequence: CDR1 SGDLS, CDR2 YYNGEE. The germline V and J ends were trimmed by 0 bases and 8 bases, with 12 bases remaining between them. CDR3 nucleotide sequence: TGTGCCAGCAGCGTAGATCCCAGGGCGCACATTCAGTACTTC. This gives the protein CASSVDPRAHIQYF. Looking up the rest from reference TRBV9 and TRBJ2-4 gives the full variable domain: DSGVTQTPKHLITATGQRVTLRCSPRSGDLSVYWYQQSLDQGLQFLIQYYNGEERAKGNILERFSAQQFPDLHSELNLSSLELGDSALYFCASSVDPRAHIQYFGAGTRLSVL.

The chain carries TRBV4-2 and TRBJ1-2, with 9 positions matching TRBD1. The CDR3 has 18 amino acids. The V segment lost 0 bases and the J segment 4 bases; nucleotides outside the gene matches: 12. Germline loops: CDR1 LGHNA, CDR2 YNFKEQ. The CDR3 reads CASSQDFWDRASFYGYTF. CDR3 in DNA: TGTGCCAGCAGCCAAGATTTCTGGGACAGGGCCTCTTTCTATGGCTACACCTTC.

The gene calls are TRBV6-5 and TRBJ2-1, with TRBD1 as a possible D gene (6 bases). The length of the CDR3 is 13 residues. The germline V gene has CDR1 MNHEY and CDR2 SVGAGI. The ends were cut back, 6 bases at V and 5 bases at J, with 11 bases in the middle. CDR3 DNA: TGTGCCAGCAGGGACAGTCTGAACAATGAGCAGTTCTTC. It specifies CASRDSLNNEQFF.